This T cell receptor beta chain was recovered during a study of shared clonotypes between healthy human individuals. Study-level information: A few men and a couple of women, aged 18 to 49, were donors. Study results and caveats: Sampling was confined to blood; repertoires within tissues likely differ.

About this clone itself: The target antigen is unknown.

The input for sorted-subset replicate PCRs was approximately 210 ng DNA, 25,000 to 35,000 T cell genomes. Authors' processing steps: ImmunoSEQ yielded junction-only sequences lacking quality scores, so filtering differed. Profiling relied on immunoSEQ multiplex PCR, and the TCRdb table lists in-frame clones only, not all of them. V and J calls and clone size come straight from that table; D and trimming were deduced from the DNA. In the table there are around 550,000 clones, 90% to 95% of which are singletons. The CDR3 consists of 15 residues. Germline-derived CDR1 and CDR2 are SGHRS and YFSETQ. V was clipped by 0 bases and J by 4 bases; unmatched bases: 2. Naive CD8 populations comprised CD45RO-negative cells positively selected for CCR7, excluding terminally differentiated effector memory CD45RA+ cells.

The sequence was obtained from a woman in her 30s in good health. This rearrangement joins TRBV5-1 to TRBJ2-1; 9 nucleotides line up with TRBD2. Sequences were obtained from naive CD8+ T cells sorted from blood. The CDR3 DNA reads TGCGCCAGCAGCTTGGCCGGACTAGCGTACAATGAGCAGTTCTTC. It encodes CASSLAGLAYNEQFF.